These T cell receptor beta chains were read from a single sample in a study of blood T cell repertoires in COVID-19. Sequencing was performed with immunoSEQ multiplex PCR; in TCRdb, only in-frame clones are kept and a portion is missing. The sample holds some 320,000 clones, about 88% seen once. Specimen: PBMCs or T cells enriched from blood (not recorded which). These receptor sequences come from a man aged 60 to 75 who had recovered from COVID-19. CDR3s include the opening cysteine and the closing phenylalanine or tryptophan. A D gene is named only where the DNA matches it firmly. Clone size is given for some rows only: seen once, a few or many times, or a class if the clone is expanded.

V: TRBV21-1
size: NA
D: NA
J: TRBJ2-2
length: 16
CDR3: CASSKGRGGEAGELFF
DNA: TGTGCCAGCAGCAAAGGCCGAGGAGGGGAGGCCGGGGAGCTGTTTTTT

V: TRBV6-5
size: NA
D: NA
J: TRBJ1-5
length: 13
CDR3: CASSGGPIQPQHF
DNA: TGTGCCAGCTCCGGGGGGCCGATTCAGCCCCAGCATTTT

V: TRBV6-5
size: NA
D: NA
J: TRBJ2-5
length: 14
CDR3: CASSYSGLQETQYF
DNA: TGTGCCAGCAGTTACTCCGGTCTACAAGAGACCCAGTACTTC

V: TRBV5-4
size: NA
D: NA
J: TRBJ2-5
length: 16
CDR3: CASSLDPLVGRETQYF
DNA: TGTGCCAGCAGCTTGGATCCACTAGTGGGGAGGGAGACCCAGTACTTC

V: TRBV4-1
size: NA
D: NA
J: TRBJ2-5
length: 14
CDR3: CASSQGTSKETQYF
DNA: TGCGCCAGCAGCCAGGGGACAAGTAAAGAGACCCAGTACTTC

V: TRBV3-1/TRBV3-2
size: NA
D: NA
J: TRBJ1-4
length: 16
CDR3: CASSQAYSATNEKLFF
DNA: TGTGCCAGCAGCCAGGCGTACAGTGCAACTAATGAAAAACTGTTTTTT

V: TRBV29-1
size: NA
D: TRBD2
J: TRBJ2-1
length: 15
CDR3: CSVEGSGSFYNEQFF
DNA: TGCAGCGTTGAAGGCAGCGGGAGTTTCTACAATGAGCAGTTCTTC

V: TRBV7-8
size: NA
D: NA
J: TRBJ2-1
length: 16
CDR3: CASSLVVAGRYNEQFF
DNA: TGTGCCAGCAGCTTAGTCGTGGCGGGCCGCTACAATGAGCAGTTCTTC

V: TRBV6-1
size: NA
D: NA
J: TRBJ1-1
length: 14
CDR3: CASSEQTWNTEAFF
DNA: TGTGCCAGCAGTGAACAGACATGGAACACTGAAGCTTTCTTT

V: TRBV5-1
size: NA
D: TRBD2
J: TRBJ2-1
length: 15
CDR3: CASSLSSGRAAAQFF
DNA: TGCGCCAGCAGTCTATCGAGCGGGAGGGCTGCCGCCCAGTTCTTC

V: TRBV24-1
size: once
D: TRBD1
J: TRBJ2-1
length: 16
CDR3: CATSESGTGLYNEQFF
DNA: TGTGCCACCAGTGAATCCGGGACAGGTTTGTACAATGAGCAGTTCTTC

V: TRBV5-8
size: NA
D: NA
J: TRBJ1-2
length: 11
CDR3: CASSPPRGSTF
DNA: TGTGCCAGCAGCCCGCCCAGAGGGTCCACCTTC

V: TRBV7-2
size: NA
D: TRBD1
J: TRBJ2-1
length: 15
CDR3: CASSLKGTGYREQFF
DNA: TGTGCCAGCAGCTTAAAGGGGACAGGGTATCGTGAGCAGTTCTTC

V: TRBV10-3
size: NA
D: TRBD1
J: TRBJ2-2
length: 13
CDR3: CAIPRGSAGELFF
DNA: TGTGCCATTCCCAGGGGGTCAGCCGGGGAGCTGTTTTTT

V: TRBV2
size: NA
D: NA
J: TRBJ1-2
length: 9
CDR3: CANQYGYTF
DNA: TGTGCCAATCAATATGGCTACACCTTC

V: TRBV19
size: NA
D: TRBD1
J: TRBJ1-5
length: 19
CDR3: CASSLLGQGTHYSNQPQHF
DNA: TGTGCCAGTAGTTTGCTGGGACAGGGGACTCATTATAGCAATCAGCCCCAGCATTTT

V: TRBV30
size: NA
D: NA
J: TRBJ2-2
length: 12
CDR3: CAWARLAGELFF
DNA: TGTGCCTGGGCTAGGCTTGCCGGGGAGCTGTTTTTT

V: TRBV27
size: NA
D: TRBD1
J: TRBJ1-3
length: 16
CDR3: CASRRTGGSSGNTIYF
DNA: TGTGCCAGCAGAAGGACAGGGGGTTCCTCTGGAAACACCATATATTTT

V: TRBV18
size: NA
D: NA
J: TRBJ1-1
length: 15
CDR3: CASSPRGGWDTEAFF
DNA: TGTGCCAGCTCACCGCGGGGAGGCTGGGACACTGAAGCTTTCTTT

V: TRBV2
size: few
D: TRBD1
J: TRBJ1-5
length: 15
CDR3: CASSLGTGGNQPQHF
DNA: TGTGCCAGCAGCCTCGGGACAGGGGGCAATCAGCCCCAGCATTTT

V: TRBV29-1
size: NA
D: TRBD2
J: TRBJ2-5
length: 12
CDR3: CSVRAGGETQYF
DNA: TGCAGCGTCCGAGCGGGAGGAGAGACCCAGTACTTC

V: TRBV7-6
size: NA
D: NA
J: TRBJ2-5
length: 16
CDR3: CASSLEGPGVYETQYF
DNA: TGTGCCAGCAGCTTAGAAGGGCCCGGGGTCTATGAGACCCAGTACTTC

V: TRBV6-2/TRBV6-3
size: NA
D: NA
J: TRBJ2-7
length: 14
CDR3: CASSTLGGPYEQYF
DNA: TGTGCCAGCAGTACCCTGGGGGGGCCCTACGAGCAGTACTTC

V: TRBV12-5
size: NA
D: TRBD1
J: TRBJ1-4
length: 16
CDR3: CASGLAQGRANEKLFF
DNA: TGTGCTAGTGGTTTGGCACAGGGGCGAGCTAATGAAAAACTGTTTTTT

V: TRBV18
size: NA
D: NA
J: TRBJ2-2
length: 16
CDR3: CASSPQGRGYTGELFF
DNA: TGTGCCAGCTCACCACAGGGACGGGGGTACACCGGGGAGCTGTTTTTT

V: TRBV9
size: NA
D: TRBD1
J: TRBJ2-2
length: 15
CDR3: CASSVDRGHTGELFF
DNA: TGTGCCAGCAGCGTGGACAGGGGGCACACCGGGGAGCTGTTTTTT

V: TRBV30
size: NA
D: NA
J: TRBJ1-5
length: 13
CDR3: CAWSWGPNQPQHF
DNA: TGTGCCTGGAGCTGGGGCCCGAATCAGCCCCAGCATTTT

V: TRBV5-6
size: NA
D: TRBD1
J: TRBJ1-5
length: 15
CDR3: CASSRLGQGNQPQHF
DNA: TGTGCCAGCAGCCGGCTGGGACAGGGGAATCAGCCCCAGCATTTT

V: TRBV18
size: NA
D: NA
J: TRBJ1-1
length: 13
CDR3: CASSPQGNTEAFF
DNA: TGTGCCAGCTCACCCCAGGGTAACACTGAAGCTTTCTTT

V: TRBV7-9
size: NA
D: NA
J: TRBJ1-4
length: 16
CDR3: CASSLDRAWTNEKLFF
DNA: TGTGCCAGCAGCTTAGACAGGGCTTGGACTAATGAAAAACTGTTTTTT

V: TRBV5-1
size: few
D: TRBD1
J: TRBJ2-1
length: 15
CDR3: CASSLSDRASNEQFF
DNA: TGCGCCAGCAGCTTGAGTGACAGGGCTAGCAATGAGCAGTTCTTC

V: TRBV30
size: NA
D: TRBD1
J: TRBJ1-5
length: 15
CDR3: CAWSRTDRGFIPQHF
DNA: TGTGCCTGGAGCCGAACGGACAGGGGATTTATTCCCCAGCATTTT